The 17 T cell receptor beta chains below all came from one sample that was sequenced in a study of shared clonotypes between healthy human individuals. TCRdb's copy holds only in-frame clones and misses some; the assay was immunoSEQ multiplex PCR. The sample yields 2 million to 3 million clones, about 92% seen once. The specimen was naive CD4+ T cells sorted from blood. The subset was: CD45RA+ positively selected. The receptors were sampled from a man younger than 35 in good health.

The chain is built from TRBV18 and TRBJ1-1, with D tentatively TRBD1 (6 bases). V was clipped by 4 bases and J by 1 base, with 13 bases between them. Germline V gene data show CDR1 as KGHSH and CDR2 as LQKENI. The CDR3 is 15 amino acids. The CDR3 here is CASSLGQFPNTEAFF. CDR3 sequence (DNA): TGTGCCAGCTCACTCGGACAGTTCCCGAACACTGAAGCTTTCTTT.

This chain joins TRBV6-5 and TRBJ1-6; TRBD1 matches 7 bases. V gave up 10 bases and J gave up 3 bases; unmatched junction bases: 6. In germline, CDR1 is MNHEY, CDR2 SVGAGI. CDR3 length: 14 residues. This chain's CDR3 is CATGGQIYNSPLHF. The CDR3 DNA is TGTGCCACAGGGGGACAGATCTATAATTCACCCCTCCACTTT.

V usage is TRBV4-2 and J usage is TRBJ1-5; maybe TRBD1 (5 bases). V was shortened by 0 bases and J by 7 bases, with 10 bases between the two germline ends. This CDR3 is 14 amino acids long. The germline V gene has CDR1 LGHNA and CDR2 YNFKEQ. CDR3 bases: TGTGCCAGCAGCCAAGAATGGGGGAACCAGCCCCAGCATTTT. Its translation: CASSQEWGNQPQHF.

V is TRBV28 and J is TRBJ2-5, with D perhaps TRBD2 (6 bases). Germline V lookup: CDR1 MDHEN, CDR2 SYDVKM. With 3 bases removed from V and 5 bases from J, the gap between germline ends came to 16 bases. The CDR3 is 15 residues long. The CDR3, as DNA: TGTGCCAGCAGTTTGGAAGCGGGCGGCGGGGAGACCCAGTACTTC. Translated: CASSLEAGGGETQYF.

The V gene is TRBV7-9, the J gene TRBJ2-3; D unresolved. The CDR3 contains 13 residues. Germline V gives CDR1 SEHNR, CDR2 FQNEAQ (reference sequence). V was clipped by 7 bases and J by 1 base, with 9 bases between them. The CDR3: CASNGRGTDTQYF. CDR3 sequence (DNA): TGTGCCAGCAACGGTAGGGGCACAGATACGCAGTATTTT. The variable domain in full, completed from reference TRBV7-9 and TRBJ2-3, reads DTGVSQNPRHKITKRGQNVTFRCDPISEHNRLYWYRQTLGQGPEFLTYFQNEAQLEKSRLLSDRFSAERPKGSFSTLEIQRTEQGDSAMYLCASNGRGTDTQYFGPGTRLTVL.

J is TRBJ2-1 and V is TRBV11-3; 14 bases are shared with TRBD2. The CDR3 length is 17 residues. The germline V gene encodes CDR1 SGHNT and CDR2 YENEEA. V shed 3 bases and J 5 bases; nucleotides not matched to a gene: 6. The CDR3 loop is CASSLGLAGVADNEQFF. The CDR3 region has the DNA TGTGCCAGCAGCTTGGGACTAGCGGGAGTAGCGGACAATGAGCAGTTCTTC.

This chain uses TRBV5-6 with TRBJ2-3; 8 bases are shared with TRBD1. Trimming removed 4 bases from V and 8 bases from J; junction bases left unmatched: 6. Germline V lookup: CDR1 SGHDT, CDR2 YYEEEE. This CDR3 is 13 amino acids long. CDR3 loop: CASSAGGASTQYF. The CDR3 DNA reads TGTGCCAGCAGCGCAGGGGGCGCTTCTACGCAGTATTTT.

The chain carries TRBV5-1 and TRBJ1-1, with 11 nucleotides matching TRBD1. The CDR3 is made up of 15 amino acids. V shed 5 bases, J shed 4 bases, and the junction held 7 bases outside the gene matches. Looked up from germline, CDR1 is SGHRS and CDR2 is YFSETQ. In DNA, the CDR3 is TGCGCCAGCAGTGGGGCCGGGACAGGGGGCACTGAAGCTTTCTTT. Protein: CASSGAGTGGTEAFF.

The gene calls are TRBV15 and TRBJ2-7, with D unresolved. This CDR3 spans 15 amino acids. Germline CDR1 LNHNV, CDR2 YYDKDF (reference sequence). V was cut by 0 bases and J by 5 bases, with 14 bases left in between. CDR3 residues: CATSRDRLGSHEQYF. The DNA for the CDR3 is TGTGCCACCAGCAGAGATCGATTGGGGTCCCACGAGCAGTACTTC. Complete variable domain (other parts from reference TRBV15 and TRBJ2-7): DAMVIQNPRYQVTQFGKPVTLSCSQTLNHNVMYWYQQKSSQAPKLLFHYYDKDFNNEADTPDNFQSRRPNTSFCFLDIRSPGLGDTAMYLCATSRDRLGSHEQYFGPGTRLTVT.

Remarks on this clone: Its ends do not fully match the called genes, so a read error is possible. The chain has TRBV7-7 and TRBJ2-7, with 8 nucleotides matching TRBD1. Germline values: CDR1 SSHAT, CDR2 FNYEAQ (reference sequence). The CDR3 has 16 amino acids. In DNA form, the CDR3 reads TGTGCTAGCAGCTTACCCCTATCAGGGGGCTTCCACGAGCAGTACTTC. This encodes CASSLPLSGGFHEQYF.

The chain uses TRBV28 and TRBJ1-3, with D unclear. The CDR3 runs to 12 residues. Deletions cut 5 bases from V and 4 bases from J, with 6 bases between. CDR1 is MDHEN, CDR2 SYDVKM, per germline. CDR3 residues: CASSGMGNTIYF. The CDR3 DNA reads as TGTGCCAGCAGTGGAATGGGAAACACCATATATTTT. Combining the CDR3 with reference TRBV28 and TRBJ1-3 gives the whole variable domain DVKVTQSSRYLVKRTGEKVFLECVQDMDHENMFWYRQDPGLGLRLIYFSYDVKMKEKGDIPEGYSVSREKKERFSLILESASTNQTSMYLCASSGMGNTIYFGEGSWLTVV.

This clone was picked up one time. The V call is TRBV30, the J call TRBJ1-5; 7 nucleotides agree with TRBD1. CDR1 GTSNPN and CDR2 SVGIG come from the germline V gene (reference sequence). Trimming took 1 base from V and 5 from J; bases not matched to a gene: 8. CDR3 length: 15 residues. CDR3 nucleotide sequence: TGTGCCTGGAGTGCCTCGGACAGGACCCATCAGCCCCAGCATTTT. This encodes CAWSASDRTHQPQHF.

This chain uses TRBV5-1 with TRBJ1-3, with D possibly TRBD1 on 5 matching bases. V was shortened by 2 bases and J by 6 bases, with 15 bases between the two germline ends. This CDR3 contains 15 residues. The germline gives CDR1 SGHRS, CDR2 YFSETQ. CDR3 sequence reads: CASSLEPGSINTIYF. In DNA, the CDR3 is TGCGCCAGCAGCTTAGAGCCAGGGTCGATAAACACCATATATTTT.

This chain connects TRBV7-9 to TRBJ2-7; D remains unclear. Trimming left V 2 bases short and J 8 bases short, with 10 bases between. Per germline, CDR1 SEHNR and CDR2 FQNEAQ (reference sequence). This CDR3 has 12 residues. DNA for the CDR3: TGTGCCAGCAGCTTAAATCAGGCCCAGCAGTACTTC. Protein product: CASSLNQAQQYF.

The rearrangement uses TRBV7-2 and TRBJ2-1, with 14 bases fitting TRBD2. V shed 5 bases and J 6 bases; nucleotides not matched to a gene: 3. CDR1 and CDR2 from the germline V gene are SGHTA and FQGNSA. This CDR3 is built from 15 residues. The CDR3 reads CASSRLAGGLNEQFF. In DNA, the CDR3 is TGTGCCAGCAGCCGACTAGCGGGGGGGCTCAATGAGCAGTTCTTC.

This chain links TRBV9 with TRBJ2-5, with D perhaps matching TRBD1 (5 bases). V was shortened by 0 bases and J by 4 bases, with 13 bases between the two germline ends. The length of the CDR3 is 15 residues. CDR1 and CDR2 (germline): SGDLS, YYNGEE. The CDR3 bases are TGTGCCAGCAGCGTAGGTGCAGGGATGCGAGAGACCCAGTACTTC. This gives the protein CASSVGAGMRETQYF. The full variable domain, rest sourced from reference TRBV9 and TRBJ2-5, is DSGVTQTPKHLITATGQRVTLRCSPRSGDLSVYWYQQSLDQGLQFLIQYYNGEERAKGNILERFSAQQFPDLHSELNLSSLELGDSALYFCASSVGAGMRETQYFGPGTRLLVL.

The chain joins TRBV19 to TRBJ2-3, with 7 bases fitting TRBD1. The CDR3 consists of 13 residues. Germline CDR1 is LNHDA and CDR2 is SQIVND (reference sequence). Germline trimming cut 6 bases from V and 3 bases from J; bases unmatched to any gene: 3. CDR3 sequence: CASRRGLTDTQYF. Here the CDR3 DNA reads TGTGCCAGTAGAAGGGGGCTGACAGATACGCAGTATTTT.